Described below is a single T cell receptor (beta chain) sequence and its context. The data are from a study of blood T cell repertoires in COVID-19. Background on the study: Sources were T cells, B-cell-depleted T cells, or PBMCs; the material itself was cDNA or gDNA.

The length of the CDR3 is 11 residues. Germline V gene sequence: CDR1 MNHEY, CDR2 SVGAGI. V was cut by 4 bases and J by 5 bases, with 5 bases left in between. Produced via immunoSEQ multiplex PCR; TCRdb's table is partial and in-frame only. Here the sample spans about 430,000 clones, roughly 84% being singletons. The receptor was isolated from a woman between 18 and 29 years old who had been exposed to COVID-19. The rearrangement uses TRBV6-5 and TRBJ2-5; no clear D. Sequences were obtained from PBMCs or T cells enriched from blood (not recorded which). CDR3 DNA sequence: TGTGCCAGCAGTTTCAGTGAGACCCAGTACTTC. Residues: CASSFSETQYF.